These 28 T cell receptor beta chains share one sample of origin, sequenced in a study of cytotoxic CD8 clonotypes in ibrutinib-treated CLL. Here immunoSEQ multiplex PCR was the method, and the copy in TCRdb shows in-frame clones only, minus some. The table records approximately 46,000 clones, roughly three quarters of them present only once. Sequences were derived from PBMCs, sampled after 12 months of ibrutinib treatment. The receptors come from a human donor with chronic lymphocytic leukemia.

This chain links TRBV27 with TRBJ1-5, with 11 bases that match TRBD1. Germline CDR1 is MNHEY and CDR2 is SMNVEV (reference sequence). The CDR3 spans 15 residues. The J segment lost 4 bases and the V segment lost 5 bases, leaving 4 bases of the junction unmatched. The CDR3 here is CASSPGTGGNQPQHF. The CDR3 region has the DNA TGTGCCAGCAGTCCCGGGACAGGGGGGAATCAGCCCCAGCATTTT.

V and J are TRBV6-5 and TRBJ2-2, with a possible D match to TRBD2 (6 bases). V lost 7 bases, J lost 5 bases, and 11 bases lay in between. The CDR3 spans 13 residues. In germline, CDR1 is MNHEY, CDR2 SVGAGI. The CDR3 DNA reads TGTGCCAGCACCTTAGGAGGGACCGGGGAGCTGTTTTTT. Its protein product is CASTLGGTGELFF.

The chain is built from TRBV19 and TRBJ1-1, with TRBD1 identical over 7 bases. The ends lost 5 bases at V and 3 bases at J; junction bases unmatched: 3. Germline CDR1 and CDR2: LNHDA and SQIVND (reference sequence). This CDR3 contains 13 residues. This chain's CDR3 is CASSVQGDTEAFF. The CDR3 coding sequence is TGTGCCAGTAGTGTGCAGGGGGACACTGAAGCTTTCTTT.

This rearrangement joins TRBV28 to TRBJ2-5; D might be TRBD2 (6 bases). V was pared by 5 bases and J by 1 base, with 17 bases between. The CDR3 covers 16 residues. CDR1 and CDR2 (germline): MDHEN, SYDVKM. The CDR3 nucleotides are TGTGCCAGCAGTCTCCCTGGCTTGGGGGGCCAAGAGACCCAGTACTTC. Its translation is CASSLPGLGGQETQYF.

This clone was observed a few times. This chain joins TRBV7-9 and TRBJ1-1, with 7 bases fitting TRBD1. Per the germline V gene, CDR1 is SEHNR and CDR2 is FQNEAQ (reference sequence). The CDR3 sequence is 14 residues long. Losses at the gene ends were 7 bases for V and 7 bases for J; bases not matched to a gene: 12. CDR3 in amino acids: CASMQGGKVGEAFF. As DNA, the CDR3 is TGTGCCAGCATGCAGGGGGGGAAGGTGGGTGAAGCTTTCTTT. Variable domain in full (rest from reference TRBV7-9 and TRBJ1-1): DTGVSQNPRHKITKRGQNVTFRCDPISEHNRLYWYRQTLGQGPEFLTYFQNEAQLEKSRLLSDRFSAERPKGSFSTLEIQRTEQGDSAMYLCASMQGGKVGEAFFGQGTRLTVV.

The CDR3 spells CASREAGHMMRTEAFF. CDR3 nucleotide sequence: TGTGCCAGCAGGGAGGCGGGACACATGATGAGGACTGAAGCTTTCTTT. The rearrangement links TRBV27 to TRBJ1-1; a possible D gene is TRBD1 (6 bases). CDR1 is MNHEY and CDR2 is SMNVEV in the germline V gene (reference sequence). The V gene lost 6 bases and the J gene lost 5 bases, with 22 bases spanning the gap. The CDR3 is made up of 16 amino acids.

This clone was counted once. The chain joins TRBV6-1 to TRBJ2-7; 8 bases are a match to TRBD1. This CDR3 is 14 amino acids long. In germline, CDR1 is MNHNS, CDR2 SASEGT. J was trimmed by 3 bases and V by 6 bases; bases with no gene match: 7. The CDR3 DNA is TGTGCCAGCAGGGACAGGGAGGAACGCTACGAGCAGTACTTC. Amino acid sequence: CASRDREERYEQYF.

The V call is TRBV30, the J call TRBJ1-5, with no clear D. Germline-derived CDR1 and CDR2 are GTSNPN and SVGIG (reference sequence). V lost 1 base, J lost 7 bases, and 11 bases lay in between. CDR3 length: 13 residues. CDR3 sequence reads: CAWSDGDHQPQHF. DNA of the CDR3: TGTGCCTGGAGTGACGGGGATCACCAGCCCCAGCATTTT.

This sequence joins TRBV6-6 and TRBJ2-7; TRBD2 matches at 7 bases. Unmatched junction bases numbered 5, after V lost 7 bases and J lost 2 bases. The V gene's germline CDR1 is MNHNY and CDR2 SVGAGI (reference sequence). The CDR3 consists of 13 residues. The CDR3 spells CASNPSGTYEQYF. The CDR3 coding sequence is TGTGCCAGCAACCCCAGCGGGACCTACGAGCAGTACTTC.

The genes are TRBV5-5 and TRBJ2-5, with D perhaps matching TRBD1 (6 bases). Germline V lookup: CDR1 SGHKS, CDR2 YYEKEE (reference sequence). V was cut by 0 bases and J by 4 bases, with 13 bases left in between. The CDR3 loop spans 15 amino acids. The CDR3 region is CASSLVQGTRETQYF. CDR3 sequence (DNA): TGTGCCAGCAGCTTGGTGCAGGGGACCCGAGAGACCCAGTACTTC.

The gene calls are TRBV7-8 and TRBJ2-7; unclear D gene. V shed 4 bases and J shed 2 bases, with 6 bases lying between them. The V gene's germline CDR1 is SGHVS and CDR2 FQNEAQ. The CDR3 runs 12 residues. This CDR3 reads CASSSDTYEQYF. The DNA for the CDR3 is TGTGCCAGCAGCTCCGACACCTACGAGCAGTACTTC.

This clone showed up just a few times. The rearrangement links TRBV28 to TRBJ1-2, with a possible D match to TRBD1 (5 bases). Trimming removed 6 bases from V and 2 bases from J, with 13 bases in between. Looked up from germline, CDR1 is MDHEN and CDR2 is SYDVKM. The CDR3 is made up of 14 amino acids. CDR3: CASSPGRKNYGYTF. The CDR3 DNA sequence: TGTGCCAGCAGCCCGGGACGGAAAAACTATGGCTACACCTTC.

In its sample, this clone was seen a few times. The gene calls are TRBV5-1 and TRBJ2-7; 10 bases agree with TRBD2. CDR1 is SGHRS and CDR2 is YFSETQ in the germline V gene. V was clipped by 2 bases and J by 3 bases; unmatched bases: 2. CDR3 length: 14 amino acids. Here the CDR3 reads CASSFASGSYEQYF. In DNA, the CDR3 is TGCGCCAGCAGCTTCGCTAGCGGGAGCTACGAGCAGTACTTC.

The chain has TRBV7-2 and TRBJ1-1, with D unclear. Germline V gene data show CDR1 as SGHTA and CDR2 as FQGNSA. This CDR3 region has 13 residues. Trimming stripped 6 bases from V and 6 bases from J, with 14 bases between. In nucleotides, the CDR3 is TGTGCCAGCAGACGGGGTTCAGACGCTGAAGCTTTCTTT. It specifies CASRRGSDAEAFF. Looking up the rest from reference TRBV7-2 and TRBJ1-1 gives the full variable domain: GAGVSQSPSNKVTEKGKDVELRCDPISGHTALYWYRQSLGQGLEFLIYFQGNSAPDKSGLPSDRFSAERTGGSVSTLTIQRTQQEDSAVYLCASRRGSDAEAFFGQGTRLTVV.

The chain joins TRBV5-1 to TRBJ2-7; D is ambiguous. The V and J ends lost 0 bases and 0 bases respectively, with 13 bases between them. This CDR3 is built from 16 residues. Germline V lookup: CDR1 SGHRS, CDR2 YFSETQ. The DNA for the CDR3 is TGCGCCAGCAGCTTGGAAGGGATCCTACTCTCCTACGAGCAGTACTTC. Its translation: CASSLEGILLSYEQYF.

With respect to this clone: No conserved phenylalanine or tryptophan is present at the end of the CDR3, so a read error is the likely explanation. The DNA is omitted, as the CDR3 cannot be located on it reliably, and the CDR3 follows TCRdb's listing. CDR3 sequence reads: CASRTVPS. V gene TRBV10-1 combines with J gene TRBJ2-6. CDR1 and CDR2 from the germline V gene are WNHNN and SYGVQD (reference sequence). The CDR3 adds up to 8 amino acids, both ends counted.

The rearrangement links TRBV5-6 to TRBJ1-5; TRBD1 aligns across 9 bases. The V gene end was trimmed by 4 bases and the J gene end by 10 bases; junction bases not matched to a gene: 9. This CDR3 is built from 14 residues. Germline lookup yields CDR1 SGHDT and CDR2 YYEEEE. This CDR3 is CASSLGQGRGPQHF. Written as DNA, the CDR3 is TGTGCCAGCAGCCTGGGACAGGGCCGTGGACCCCAGCATTTT.

The count of this clone is one. This chain uses TRBV7-9 with TRBJ1-5, with D perhaps matching TRBD1 (5 bases). The CDR3 length is 16 residues. Trimming pared 0 bases from V and 1 base from J, leaving 10 bases between. Germline values: CDR1 SEHNR, CDR2 FQNEAQ (reference sequence). CDR3 sequence: CASSLARGGSNQPQHF. The CDR3, as DNA: TGTGCCAGCAGCTTAGCGCGGGGGGGAAGCAATCAGCCCCAGCATTTT.

The V call is TRBV5-1, the J call TRBJ2-2; 8 nucleotides align to TRBD2. Germline V gene sequence: CDR1 SGHRS, CDR2 YFSETQ. The V gene end was trimmed by 0 bases and the J gene end by 4 bases; junction bases not matched to a gene: 8. CDR3 size: 17 residues. The CDR3 loop is CASSLGSAGGITGELFF. CDR3 in DNA: TGCGCCAGCAGCTTGGGATCGGCGGGAGGTATCACCGGGGAGCTGTTTTTT.

This chain uses TRBV30 with TRBJ2-1; perhaps TRBD2 as D (5 bases). Germline V gene data show CDR1 as GTSNPN and CDR2 as SVGIG (reference sequence). V dropped 2 bases and J dropped 5 bases, with 13 bases sitting between them. The CDR3 loop spans 14 amino acids. CDR3 residues: CAWSTRPGNNEQFF. CDR3 coding DNA: TGTGCCTGGAGTACCCGCCCGGGAAACAATGAGCAGTTCTTC.

This clone showed up just a few times. This chain uses TRBV28 with TRBJ1-4; TRBD1 matches 8 bases. This CDR3 contains 15 residues. The trim removed 3 bases at V and 7 bases at J, leaving 7 bases unmatched. From germline, CDR1 is MDHEN and CDR2 SYDVKM. This chain's CDR3 is CASSLFGQGGEKLFF. In DNA form, the CDR3 reads TGTGCCAGCAGTTTGTTTGGACAGGGCGGTGAAAAACTGTTTTTT.

This clone occurred once. The CDR3 region is CASSEGTRGSGYGYTF. DNA of the CDR3: TGTGCCAGCAGTGAGGGTACCAGGGGTAGCGGCTATGGCTACACCTTC. The rearrangement links TRBV6-1 to TRBJ1-2, with D possibly TRBD1 on 6 matching bases. The CDR3 loop spans 16 amino acids. Looked up from germline, CDR1 is MNHNS and CDR2 is SASEGT. The V end lost 3 bases, the J end lost 4 bases, and 18 bases lay between the germline ends.

V gene TRBV6-5 combines with J gene TRBJ2-3, with 9 bases identical to TRBD1. The CDR3 has 15 amino acids. CDR1 MNHEY and CDR2 SVGAGI come from the germline V gene. Trimming removed 2 bases from V and 2 bases from J; junction bases left unmatched: 2. CDR3 nucleotide sequence: TGTGCCAGCAGTTACCGGGACAGGGACACAGATACGCAGTATTTT. It is translated as CASSYRDRDTDTQYF.

This clone turned up a few times. The same CDR3 can be traced to other DNA sequences in this sample. This chain connects TRBV18 to TRBJ2-7; D possibly corresponds to TRBD2 (5 bases). Trimming shortened V by 4 bases and J by 0 bases, and 10 bases separated the two germline ends. Germline V lookup: CDR1 KGHSH, CDR2 LQKENI. CDR3 length: 14 residues. CDR3 protein: CASSLGVGSYEQYF. For the CDR3, the DNA is TGTGCCAGCTCACTCGGGGTTGGCTCCTACGAGCAGTACTTC.

This clone was detected only a few times. The rearrangement uses TRBV30 and TRBJ2-4; D unclear. Germline lookup yields CDR1 GTSNPN and CDR2 SVGIG (reference sequence). The CDR3 extends over 15 amino acids. V shed 0 bases and J shed 3 bases, with 12 bases lying between them. The CDR3 DNA sequence: TGTGCCTGGAGTGTCAAAAGGACCGACAAAAACATTCAGTACTTC. Its protein product is CAWSVKRTDKNIQYF.

The chain has TRBV5-1 and TRBJ2-6; 8 bases line up with TRBD2. Germline CDR1 reads SGHRS; CDR2 reads YFSETQ. This CDR3 has 15 amino acids. After removal of 4 bases from V and 3 bases from J, the junction contained 3 bases not matched to a gene. CDR3 DNA sequence: TGCGCCAGCAGCCTTAGCGGGATTGGGGCCAACGTCCTGACTTTC. It translates to CASSLSGIGANVLTF.

This clone has just a few counts. The chain links TRBV7-2 to TRBJ1-2; D perhaps matches TRBD1 (6 bases). Trimming pared 3 bases from V and 0 bases from J, leaving 11 bases between. The CDR3 consists of 15 residues. In germline, CDR1 is SGHTA, CDR2 FQGNSA. The CDR3, as DNA: TGTGCCAGCAGCTTCTCGGACAGCCCTAACTATGGCTACACCTTC. It encodes CASSFSDSPNYGYTF. The full variable domain, in which reference TRBV7-2 and TRBJ1-2 provide the parts outside the CDR3, is GAGVSQSPSNKVTEKGKDVELRCDPISGHTALYWYRQSLGQGLEFLIYFQGNSAPDKSGLPSDRFSAERTGGSVSTLTIQRTQQEDSAVYLCASSFSDSPNYGYTFGSGTRLTVV.

A few counts support this clone. The V call is TRBV6-6, the J call TRBJ1-2; possible D gene TRBD1, 5 bases. CDR3 length equals 14 residues. Trimming removed 5 bases from V and 2 bases from J, with 12 bases in between. CDR1 is MNHNY, CDR2 SVGAGI, per germline (reference sequence). The CDR3 nucleotides are TGTGCCAGCAGTCGGGGCACACGAAACTATGGCTACACCTTC. This sequence encodes CASSRGTRNYGYTF.